The rows below give T cell receptor beta chains drawn from one sample of a study of identical twins. MiXCR, applied by TCRdb to the 5' RACE reads, yields one record per CDR3 protein. Altogether 400,000 to 550,000 distinct CDR3 sequences are present, less than 25% being singletons, with the ten largest covering around 3%. These data also formed part of another study, on T cells expressing NK-cell markers.

The sequenced material came from CD4+ T cells sorted from blood. The receptors shown here come from a woman younger than 30 in good health. Each CDR3 is given with its conserved first and last residue. A D gene is named only where the DNA matches it firmly. A clone size is listed for some rows: how often the clone was seen (once, few, many), or a class if it is expanded.

length	V	D	size	J	DNA	CDR3
15	TRBV20-1	TRBD1	NA	TRBJ2-1	TGCAGTGCTAGGATCCAAGGACAGGGGGGGGATGAGCAGTTCTTC	CSARIQGQGGDEQFF
16	TRBV24-1	NA	NA	TRBJ2-3	TGTGCCACCAGTGAGGGGACTTCCCTCCGGCATGATACGCAGTATTTT	CATSEGTSLRHDTQYF
14	TRBV15	NA	NA	TRBJ1-2	TGTGCCACCAGCAGAGCAGGGCCAGGGCAGGGCTACACCTTC	CATSRAGPGQGYTF
15	TRBV6-1	TRBD2	NA	TRBJ2-1	TGTGCCAGCACCCCGGGACTAGCGGGAGGGAATGAGCAGTTCTTC	CASTPGLAGGNEQFF
14	TRBV5-6	NA	few	TRBJ1-2	TGTGCCAGCAGCTTGGGGTCACAGTACTATGGCTACACCTTC	CASSLGSQYYGYTF
18	TRBV20-1	TRBD2	NA	TRBJ2-1	TGCAGTGCTAGAGATCCCCGGGGGGGCGCGAGGTCCTACAATGAGCAGTTCTTC	CSARDPRGGARSYNEQFF
15	TRBV6-1	NA	NA	TRBJ2-7	TGTGCCAGCAGACCCGGACCCGTCGGCTCCTACGAGCAGTACTTC	CASRPGPVGSYEQYF
15	TRBV20-1	NA	NA	TRBJ2-7	TGCAGTGCTAGAAAGCCAGGCGATCTCTACGGCGAGCAGTACTTC	CSARKPGDLYGEQYF
14	TRBV27	NA	few	TRBJ1-2	TGTGCCAGCAGTTTTCGACAGGCGTTCTATGGCTACACCTTC	CASSFRQAFYGYTF
17	TRBV15	TRBD1	NA	TRBJ2-7	TGTGCCACCAGCAGAGATCTTGTAGGACAGGGGGCCTACGAGCAGTACTTC	CATSRDLVGQGAYEQYF
14	TRBV12-3/TRBV12-4	NA	few	TRBJ1-1	TGTGCCAGCATAAGGGCAAGTTTGGTCACTGAAGCTTTCTTT	CASIRASLVTEAFF
15	TRBV12-3/TRBV12-4	NA	few	TRBJ1-4	TGTGCCAGCAGAAGCGGACGGACAACTAATGAAAAACTGTTTTTT	CASRSGRTTNEKLFF
14	TRBV15	NA	NA	TRBJ2-5	TGTGCCACCAGCAGAGGTGGGCAATCGGAGACCCAGTACTTC	CATSRGGQSETQYF
13	TRBV20-1	NA	NA	TRBJ2-2	TGCAGTGCTAGAGTGAGAGCCACCGGGGAGCTGTTTTTT	CSARVRATGELFF
13	TRBV4-3	NA	few	TRBJ1-2	TGCGCCAGCAGCCCGAGTAGGTACTATGGCTACACCTTC	CASSPSRYYGYTF
13	TRBV12-3/TRBV12-4	NA	few	TRBJ1-1	TGTGCCAGCAGACGAACAGGGACCACTGAAGCTTTCTTT	CASRRTGTTEAFF
12	TRBV6-2/TRBV6-3	NA	NA	TRBJ2-1	TGTGCCAGCACAGACCAGTACAATGAGCAGTTCTTC	CASTDQYNEQFF
14	TRBV20-1	NA	few	TRBJ2-2	TGCAGTGCGAGGGACGGAACGAACACCGGGGAGCTGTTTTTT	CSARDGTNTGELFF
16	TRBV20-1	NA	NA	TRBJ2-2	TGCAGTGCTAGGGGGATAACAGGGACCCACACCGGGGAGCTGTTTTTT	CSARGITGTHTGELFF
13	TRBV12-3/TRBV12-4	NA	NA	TRBJ2-1	TGTGCCAGCAGTTTATCCAGGGCTAGTGAGCAGTTCTTC	CASSLSRASEQFF
15	TRBV9	TRBD1	NA	TRBJ2-1	TGTGCCAGCAGCGAACGACAGGGTCTCTACAATGAGCAGTTCTTC	CASSERQGLYNEQFF
15	TRBV4-3	NA	few	TRBJ1-2	TGCGCCAGCAGCCAAGTGAAGGGCCAGGGGTCTGGCTACACCTTC	CASSQVKGQGSGYTF
13	TRBV12-3/TRBV12-4	NA	NA	TRBJ2-3	TGTGCCAGCTCAATTTGGCGAGTAGATACGCAGTATTTT	CASSIWRVDTQYF
13	TRBV3-1	NA	NA	TRBJ1-2	TGTGCCAGCAGCCCCCCAGAGGGCTATGGCTACACCTTC	CASSPPEGYGYTF
11	TRBV12-3/TRBV12-4	NA	NA	TRBJ2-5	TGTGCCACGGCCCGGTCGGAGACCCAGTACTTC	CATARSETQYF
18	TRBV4-3	NA	few	TRBJ2-3	TGCGCCAGCAGCACTCCGGGACGATCTGCGCGGGGCACAGATACGCAGTATTTT	CASSTPGRSARGTDTQYF
16	TRBV7-2	TRBD2	NA	TRBJ2-3	TGTGCCAGCAGAATGGGACTAGCGGGGATAGGAGATACGCAGTATTTT	CASRMGLAGIGDTQYF
12	TRBV10-3	NA	few	TRBJ1-3	TGTGCCATCAAGCGAGGGGGAAACACCATATATTTT	CAIKRGGNTIYF
18	TRBV5-1	TRBD1	NA	TRBJ1-2	TGCGCCAGCAGCTTGAGTGTGACAGGGACTATTGACAACTATGGCTACACCTTC	CASSLSVTGTIDNYGYTF
14	TRBV10-2	NA	few	TRBJ2-5	TGCGCCAGCAGCTCACTAGCTCTCCAAGAGACCCAGTACTTC	CASSSLALQETQYF
16	TRBV5-1	TRBD2	NA	TRBJ2-1	TGCGCCAGCAGCAAGACTAGCGGGAGGGTCCACAATGAGCAGTTCTTC	CASSKTSGRVHNEQFF
15	TRBV29-1	NA	NA	TRBJ2-3	TGCAGCGCTGATCGCGGGGGCTCCGGCACAGATACGCAGTATTTT	CSADRGGSGTDTQYF
13	TRBV29-1	NA	NA	TRBJ1-1	TGCAGCGTCTCAGGCGGCCCCTCCACTGAAGCTTTCTTT	CSVSGGPSTEAFF
13	TRBV6-2/TRBV6-3	NA	few	TRBJ1-3	TGTGCCAGCAGTTACGGGTCTGGAAACACCATATATTTT	CASSYGSGNTIYF
12	TRBV12-3/TRBV12-4	NA	NA	TRBJ1-5	TGTGCCAGCAGTCCAGGTTCACGACCCCAGCATTTT	CASSPGSRPQHF
14	TRBV12-3/TRBV12-4	NA	NA	TRBJ2-5	TGTGCCAGCAGTCACCGGACGATTCAAGAGACCCTGTACTTC	CASSHRTIQETLYF
14	TRBV28	NA	NA	TRBJ1-1	TGTGCCAGCAGTTTATCTAGAGCGAACACTGAAGCTTTCTTT	CASSLSRANTEAFF
15	TRBV18	TRBD2	NA	TRBJ2-3	TGTGCCAGCTCAAATCAAGCGGGAGGATCAGATACGCAGTATTTT	CASSNQAGGSDTQYF
13	TRBV6-1	NA	NA	TRBJ1-6	TGTGCCAGCAGTGATGACTCGAATTCACCCCTCCACTTT	CASSDDSNSPLHF
15	TRBV12-3/TRBV12-4	TRBD1	NA	TRBJ1-5	TGTGCCAGCAGTTCTGGACAGGGGTCGAGACAGCCCCAGCATTTT	CASSSGQGSRQPQHF
14	TRBV20-1	TRBD2	NA	TRBJ2-7	TGCAGTGCTAGAGATCAGCGGGGGTCCTACGAGCAGTACTTC	CSARDQRGSYEQYF
16	TRBV7-9	NA	NA	TRBJ2-1	TGTGCCAGCAGCCCAAGACCGTCGAGCTCCTACAATGAGCAGTTCTTC	CASSPRPSSSYNEQFF
13	TRBV3-1	NA	few	TRBJ2-7	TGTGCCAGCAGCCCGGGGGTTTACTACGAGCAGTACTTC	CASSPGVYYEQYF
14	TRBV6-4	TRBD2	NA	TRBJ2-1	TGTGCCAGCAGTGAAGTAGCGGGGGGGTTTGAGCAGTTCTTC	CASSEVAGGFEQFF
15	TRBV6-2/TRBV6-3	NA	NA	TRBJ2-7	TGTGCCAGCAGTTTTTCCGGGATCACCTATGGCGAGCAGTACTTC	CASSFSGITYGEQYF
19	TRBV9	NA	few	TRBJ2-6	TGTGCCAGCAGCGTAGCGAGGGGGGCTCAGAGCTCTGGGGCCAACGTCCTGACTTTC	CASSVARGAQSSGANVLTF
15	TRBV29-1	NA	NA	TRBJ2-2	TGCAGCACGCAAAGGGGGAGGGGAGGCACCGGGGAGCTGTTTTTT	CSTQRGRGGTGELFF
14	TRBV10-2	TRBD2	few	TRBJ2-7	TGCGCCAGCAGAAGAATTAGCGGGAGCTACGAGCAGTACTTC	CASRRISGSYEQYF
13	TRBV18	NA	NA	TRBJ2-2	TGTGCCAGCTCGGACCAACAGACCGGGGAGCTGTTTTTT	CASSDQQTGELFF
14	TRBV29-1	TRBD1	many	TRBJ1-5	TGCAGCGTTGGGTCAGGGGGCGGCAATCAGCCCCAGCATTTT	CSVGSGGGNQPQHF
16	TRBV27	NA	few	TRBJ2-1	TGTGCCAGCAGGGCCCGAGGGAGTAGCTCCTACAATGAGCAGTTCTTC	CASRARGSSSYNEQFF
13	TRBV12-3/TRBV12-4	NA	NA	TRBJ1-4	TGTGCCAGCAGTCCCCTCGGGAATGAAAAACTGTTTTTT	CASSPLGNEKLFF
13	TRBV30	NA	NA	TRBJ2-2	TGTGCCTGGACGGCCACCTCCAACGGGGAGCTGTTTTTT	CAWTATSNGELFF
15	TRBV20-1	NA	NA	TRBJ2-3	TGCAGTGCTAGAGATCACTCCCATGGGACAGATACGCAGTATTTT	CSARDHSHGTDTQYF